One sample yielded the 32 T cell receptor beta chains listed below, sequenced in a study of T cell repertoires in cytomegalovirus infection (dated by TCRdb to between 2018 and 2021). Explained via the paper, the treatment or condition label denotes: in vitro stimulation with specific CMV peptide epitopes to enrich CMV-specific T cells. This sample was sequenced with an Illumina HiSeq 1500. TCRdb reprocessing: public reads trimmed at Q25 with fastp, clones called with MiXCR, in-frame beta chains kept. Rows are unified per CDR3 protein, each entry keeping the most common DNA and genes. The sample includes 250,000 to 300,000 distinct CDR3 sequences, with approximately 22% observed a single time. The ten largest make up approximately 19% of the sample. For these receptors, no antigen is known. Sequencing was performed on cultured PBMCs, taken from culture after CMV antigen stimulation. These receptors were obtained from a human donor in good health (CMV status not recorded). Some clones in this sample may be carry-over from other donors' samples.

This clonotype was detected once. The chain carries TRBV28 and TRBJ2-1, with 9 bases identical to TRBD2. The V gene's germline CDR1 is MDHEN and CDR2 SYDVKM. This CDR3 spans 15 amino acids. With V trimmed by 2 bases and J by 10 bases, 9 bases remained unmatched. CDR3 nucleotide sequence: TGTGCCAGCAGTTTAAGCGGGAGGTTCGCCGCGGAGCAGTTCTTC. It specifies CASSLSGRFAAEQFF.

The gene calls are TRBV3-1 and TRBJ2-5; D is uncertain. The CDR3 length is 14 residues. The germline gives CDR1 LGHDT, CDR2 YNNKEL (reference sequence). The V gene lost 0 bases and the J gene lost 6 bases, with 11 bases spanning the gap. CDR3 loop: CASSQDLLSQTQYF. The DNA for the CDR3 is TGTGCCAGCAGCCAAGATTTACTATCCCAGACCCAGTACTTC.

The V call is TRBV10-3, the J call TRBJ2-5, with TRBD2 as a possible D gene (5 bases). This CDR3 spans 14 amino acids. Trimming shortened V by 0 bases and J by 5 bases, and 10 bases separated the two germline ends. The V gene's germline CDR1 is ENHRY and CDR2 SYGVKD. CDR3 sequence reads: CAISESVGGETQYF. The CDR3, as DNA: TGTGCCATCAGTGAGTCGGTAGGCGGGGAGACCCAGTACTTC.

The chain links TRBV28 to TRBJ1-1; possibly TRBD1 for D (5 bases). The V end lost 4 bases, the J end lost 3 bases, and 15 bases lay between the germline ends. The CDR3 totals 15 residues. The germline gives CDR1 MDHEN, CDR2 SYDVKM. CDR3 region: CASSYTGGLDTEAFF. The CDR3 nucleotides read TGTGCCAGCAGTTACACCGGGGGGTTAGACACTGAAGCTTTCTTT.

The V call is TRBV20-1, the J call TRBJ1-2; the D gene is possibly TRBD1 (6 bases). Trimming cost V 6 bases and J 1 base, with 18 bases left between them. The germline gives CDR1 DFQATT, CDR2 SNEGSKA (reference sequence). This CDR3 spans 15 amino acids. CDR3 DNA sequence: TGCAGTGCGCCCGCGGGGGGGCGGTTTAACTATGGCTACACCTTC. It codes for CSAPAGGRFNYGYTF.

V gene TRBV19 combines with J gene TRBJ2-7; D is possibly TRBD2 (7 bases). The CDR3 has 14 residues. Germline V gene sequence: CDR1 LNHDA, CDR2 SQIVND (reference sequence). The CDR3 protein is CTTYRGANSYEQYV. The DNA for the CDR3 is TGTACCACTTATCGGGGGGCGAACTCCTACGAGCAGTACGTC.

The rearrangement uses TRBV20-1 and TRBJ2-1; TRBD2 agrees at 15 bases. V was clipped by 1 base and J by 9 bases; unmatched bases: 4. The CDR3 runs to 15 residues. Germline V gives CDR1 DFQATT, CDR2 SNEGSKA (reference sequence). CDR3 loop: CSARGTSGRAGEQFF. The CDR3 region has the DNA TGCAGTGCTAGAGGGACTAGCGGGAGGGCCGGTGAGCAGTTCTTC.

The chain has TRBV7-9 and TRBJ2-3; D might be TRBD2 (5 bases). From germline, CDR1 is SEHNR and CDR2 FQNEAQ (reference sequence). The CDR3 has 14 residues. V was trimmed by 5 bases and J by 1 base, leaving 10 bases between them. In DNA, the CDR3 is TGTGCCAGCAGCCCTAGCTCAGGCACAGATACGCAGTATTTT. Encoded protein: CASSPSSGTDTQYF. Full variable domain (missing parts from reference TRBV7-9 and TRBJ2-3): DTGVSQNPRHKITKRGQNVTFRCDPISEHNRLYWYRQTLGQGPEFLTYFQNEAQLEKSRLLSDRFSAERPKGSFSTLEIQRTEQGDSAMYLCASSPSSGTDTQYFGPGTRLTVL.

This clonotype showed up just a few times. The CDR3 loop is CASILTPGQDEQFF. The CDR3 DNA follows: TGTGCCAGTATACTGACCCCTGGGCAGGATGAGCAGTTCTTC. The rearrangement joins TRBV19 to TRBJ2-1, with D hard to call. The CDR3 runs to 14 residues. With 7 bases removed from V and 8 bases from J, the gap between germline ends came to 18 bases. Looked up from germline, CDR1 is LNHDA and CDR2 is SQIVND (reference sequence).

This clonotype was seen ten or more times. The chain carries TRBV7-6 and TRBJ2-3; D remains unclear. In germline, CDR1 is SGHVS, CDR2 FNYEAQ. This CDR3 comprises 14 residues. V gave up 6 bases and J gave up 4 bases, with 14 bases separating them. The CDR3 DNA sequence: TGTGCCAGCAGTCGCAGCCTAGGATCAGATACGCAGTATTTT. This translates into CASSRSLGSDTQYF.

This chain uses TRBV9 with TRBJ2-2; D is unresolved. The CDR3 consists of 13 residues. Trimming removed 0 bases from V and 7 bases from J, with 7 bases in between. Looked up from germline, CDR1 is SGDLS and CDR2 is YYNGEE. The CDR3 DNA sequence: TGTGCCAGCAGCGTAGTGGAGAACGGGGAGCTGTTTTTT. Amino acids: CASSVVENGELFF.

J is TRBJ2-7 and V is TRBV6-6, with 10 positions matching TRBD1. This CDR3 has 18 residues. Germline V lookup: CDR1 MNHNY, CDR2 SVGAGI (reference sequence). The V segment lost 2 bases and the J segment 0 bases; nucleotides outside the gene matches: 10. CDR3 residues: CASSYLWTGGRSSYEQYF. The CDR3 DNA reads as TGTGCCAGCAGTTACCTCTGGACAGGGGGTCGCAGCTCCTACGAGCAGTACTTC.

For the CDR3, the DNA is TGCGCCAGCTCCCTGGGGGTGGACAGCTACGAGCAGTACGTC. This encodes CASSLGVDSYEQYV. The chain combines TRBV4-1 with TRBJ2-7, with D maybe TRBD1 (6 bases). The CDR3 is 14 amino acids. Trimming pared 8 bases from V and 3 bases from J, leaving 17 bases between. CDR1 MGHRA and CDR2 YSYEKL come from the germline V gene.

This clonotype was found many times. The rearrangement uses TRBV12-3 or TRBV12-4 and TRBJ1-3; D is unclear. The length of the CDR3 is 12 residues. V lost 2 bases and J 3 bases, leaving 2 bases between the germline ends. DNA for the CDR3: TGTGCCAGCAGTTTAAATGGAAACACCATATATTTT. Amino acids: CASSLNGNTIYF.

This clonotype was detected a few times. V usage is TRBV4-3 and J usage is TRBJ2-1, with D tentatively TRBD2 (6 bases). This CDR3 is built from 16 residues. Trimming removed 3 bases at V and 3 bases at J, with 15 bases between. Per germline, CDR1 LGHNA and CDR2 YSLEER. The CDR3 spells CASSHKLAGLYNEQFF. In nucleotides, the CDR3 is TGCGCCAGCAGCCATAAACTCGCGGGACTCTACAATGAGCAGTTCTTC.

This sequence joins TRBV7-9 and TRBJ1-5; D might be TRBD1 (5 bases). The CDR3 length is 13 residues. The germline V and J ends were trimmed by 7 bases and 10 bases, with 17 bases remaining between them. Per germline, CDR1 SEHNR and CDR2 FQNEAQ (reference sequence). CDR3 protein: CASTQGWDRPQHF. The CDR3 nucleotides are TGTGCCAGCACCCAGGGCTGGGACCGTCCCCAGCATTTT.

This clonotype was observed a handful of times. This chain uses TRBV23-1 with TRBJ2-7, with 10 bases lining up with TRBD1. TRBV23-1 is sorted into the ORF group, with uncertain function. CDR3 length: 11 residues. Trimming took 7 bases from V and 12 from J; bases not matched to a gene: 6. The CDR3 nucleotides are TGCGCCAGCAAAAGGGGGGACAGGGGGTACGTC. Its translation: CASKRGDRGYV.

The chain links TRBV10-3 to TRBJ1-5; a weak D match, TRBD1 (6 bases). V was clipped by 10 bases and J by 2 bases, with 15 bases between them. The germline gives CDR1 ENHRY, CDR2 SYGVKD. This CDR3 is 14 amino acids long. CDR3 region: CATTPGVGNQPQHF. The CDR3, as DNA: TGTGCCACTACCCCAGGGGTGGGCAATCAGCCCCAGCATTTT.

This clonotype came up a few times. V usage is TRBV2 and J usage is TRBJ2-2; D is tentatively TRBD1 or TRBD2 (5 bases each). This CDR3 comprises 16 residues. Trimming removed 6 bases from V and 6 bases from J, with 20 bases in between. Germline CDR1 reads SNHLY; CDR2 reads FYNNEI. The CDR3 spells CASRAGTDPRAGELFF. The CDR3 region has the DNA TGTGCCAGCAGAGCCGGGACCGACCCTCGTGCCGGGGAGCTGTTTTTT. The full variable domain, its missing parts supplied by reference TRBV2 and TRBJ2-2, is EPEVTQTPSHQVTQMGQEVILRCVPISNHLYFYWYRQILGQKVEFLVSFYNNEISEKSEIFDDQFSVERPDGSNFTLKIRSTKLEDSAMYFCASRAGTDPRAGELFFGEGSRLTVL.

In its sample, this clonotype was seen many times. The V gene is TRBV7-8, the J gene TRBJ2-1; 8 bases agree with TRBD2. V gave up 5 bases and J gave up 7 bases; unmatched junction bases: 7. The CDR3 covers 14 residues. In germline, CDR1 is SGHVS, CDR2 FQNEAQ. The CDR3 sequence is CASSSGSGLNEQFF. For the CDR3, the DNA is TGTGCCAGCAGCAGCGGGAGTGGTCTGAATGAGCAGTTCTTC.

In its sample, this clonotype was seen many times. The chain employs TRBV27 and TRBJ1-1, with TRBD1 as a possible D gene (5 bases). In germline, CDR1 is MNHEY, CDR2 SMNVEV (reference sequence). Trimming removed 5 bases at V and 8 bases at J, with 15 bases between. The CDR3 runs 13 residues. The CDR3 is CASSPKRGGEAFF. In nucleotides, the CDR3 is TGTGCCAGCAGTCCAAAACGGGGGGGAGAAGCTTTCTTT.

This clonotype was seen a few times. This chain links TRBV4-3 with TRBJ2-1; 11 nucleotides match TRBD1. The CDR3 is made up of 16 amino acids. J lost 6 bases, V lost 3 bases, and 7 bases had no gene match. Per the germline V gene, CDR1 is LGHNA and CDR2 is YSLEER. CDR3 sequence: CASSHSVGTGGNEQFF. The CDR3 bases are TGCGCCAGCAGCCATAGCGTTGGGACAGGGGGCAATGAGCAGTTCTTC.

This clonotype has a count of ten or more. The J gene is TRBJ2-1, the V gene TRBV12-3 or TRBV12-4, with TRBD2 matching over 10 bases. CDR3 length: 16 residues. After removal of 5 bases from V and 2 bases from J, the junction contained 6 bases not matched to a gene. The CDR3 reads CASSILAGAPYNEQFF. CDR3 nucleotide sequence: TGTGCCAGCAGTATTCTAGCGGGAGCTCCCTACAATGAGCAGTTCTTC.

This clonotype was recorded a few times. This rearrangement joins TRBV28 to TRBJ2-7; 12 positions agree with TRBD2. The CDR3 is 21 residues long. Germline CDR1 is MDHEN and CDR2 is SYDVKM. With V trimmed by 3 bases and J by 0 bases, 18 bases remained unmatched. This chain's CDR3 is CASSFPYWRGPSGRDSYEQYF. The CDR3 DNA is TGTGCCAGCAGTTTCCCCTATTGGAGGGGTCCTAGCGGGAGGGACTCCTACGAGCAGTACTTC.

This clonotype showed up just a few times. V gene TRBV20-1 combines with J gene TRBJ2-1; 11 bases line up with TRBD2. V lost 3 bases, J lost 7 bases, and 5 bases stayed unmatched. Germline V gene lookup returns CDR1 DFQATT and CDR2 SNEGSKA (reference sequence). CDR3 length: 14 residues. The CDR3 loop reads CSASLAGGPNEQFF. CDR3 nucleotides: TGCAGTGCTAGCTTAGCGGGAGGGCCAAATGAGCAGTTCTTC.

This clonotype was observed a handful of times. Written as DNA, the CDR3 is TGTGCCAGCAGTCCCGGACTAGCGGGGAACACAGATACGCAGTATTTT. It yields the protein CASSPGLAGNTDTQYF. The rearrangement links TRBV2 to TRBJ2-3; 12 bases are shared with TRBD2. V dropped 5 bases and J dropped 2; count of bases not matched to a gene: 5. The CDR3 sequence is 16 residues long. Germline loops: CDR1 SNHLY, CDR2 FYNNEI.

This clonotype was recorded many times. The chain has TRBV7-4 and TRBJ2-6; possibly TRBD1 or TRBD2 for D (5 bases each). Trimming removed 4 bases from V and 3 bases from J, with 22 bases in between. This CDR3 contains 19 residues. The germline V gene has CDR1 SGHVT and CDR2 SQSDAQ. The CDR3 DNA reads as TGTGCCAGCAGCTCCATCTCGGGGCCAGGCCCGTTTGGGGCCAACGTCCTGACTTTC. This encodes CASSSISGPGPFGANVLTF.

This chain connects TRBV20-1 to TRBJ1-2, with a tentative D call TRBD1 (6 bases). The CDR3 contains 13 residues. Germline-derived CDR1 and CDR2 are DFQATT and SNEGSKA (reference sequence). Trimming took off 6 bases at V and 7 bases at J, with 18 bases between the two ends. The CDR3 here is CSADPGGAGGYTF. CDR3 DNA: TGCAGTGCGGATCCGGGGGGGGCTGGTGGCTACACCTTC.

In this sample, this clonotype turned up a few times. The chain employs TRBV6-2 or TRBV6-3 and TRBJ2-7; D remains ambiguous. Germline V CDR1 and CDR2: MNHEY, SVGEGT. The CDR3 consists of 12 residues. V lost 10 bases and J 3 bases, leaving 13 bases between the germline ends. For the CDR3, the DNA is TGTGCCACCCTGAACTTACGCTACGAGCAGTACTTC. Amino acid sequence: CATLNLRYEQYF.

This clonotype was detected once. The chain has TRBV4-1 and TRBJ1-5; the match to TRBD1 covers 7 bases. Trimming removed 1 base from V and 8 bases from J; junction bases left unmatched: 8. From germline, CDR1 is MGHRA and CDR2 YSYEKL. The length of the CDR3 is 15 residues. CDR3 nucleotides: TGCGCCAGCAGCCAAGTGTCGAGACAGGGAGAGCCCCAGCATTTT. This gives the protein CASSQVSRQGEPQHF.

Only a few counts were recorded for this clonotype. V is TRBV20-1 and J is TRBJ2-1; 7 nucleotides agree with TRBD1. Germline CDR1 reads DFQATT; CDR2 reads SNEGSKA (reference sequence). V was clipped by 6 bases and J by 4 bases; unmatched bases: 3. This CDR3 region has 12 residues. CDR3 DNA sequence: TGCAGTGCCGAGGGACAGTACAATGAGCAGTTCTTC. It codes for CSAEGQYNEQFF.

Only a few counts were recorded for this clonotype. The chain recombines TRBV27 with TRBJ2-5; 7 bases are shared with TRBD2. CDR1 is MNHEY, CDR2 SMNVEV, per germline (reference sequence). Trimming took 1 base from V and 5 from J; bases not matched to a gene: 4. The CDR3 is made up of 14 amino acids. CDR3 coding DNA: TGTGCCAGCAGTTTATTCGTGGGGGGGGAGACCCAGTACTTC. It translates to CASSLFVGGETQYF.